The clone carrying this TCR beta chain was picked up many times. The antigen remains undetermined. This entry is derived from a study of read filtering for tumor transcriptome and immune sequencing. Regarding the study as a whole: Without single-read clonotypes, shared clonotype proportions correlated more between IR-seq and RNA-seq.

The library was built from about 400 ng RNA with molecular barcoded adaptors for alpha/delta and beta/gamma chains. Via MiXCR, TCRdb re-called the reads, giving one row per CDR3 protein. This sample carries fewer than 35,000 distinct CDR3 sequences, about a fifth of them seen once, and the ten largest clones take 16%. Germline loops: CDR1 MNHNS, CDR2 SASEGT. Trimming removed 2 bases from V and 1 base from J; junction bases left unmatched: 6. The CDR3 is 17 amino acids. The chain couples TRBV6-1 to TRBJ2-3, with 10 nucleotides matching TRBD2. The source is a donor at least 40 years old with multiple myeloma. The sample comprised a population of CD138-negative cells sorted from bone marrow. This chain's CDR3 is CASSESPTSGGTDTQYF. CDR3 sequence (DNA): TGTGCCAGCAGTGAAAGCCCTACTAGCGGGGGCACAGATACGCAGTATTTT.